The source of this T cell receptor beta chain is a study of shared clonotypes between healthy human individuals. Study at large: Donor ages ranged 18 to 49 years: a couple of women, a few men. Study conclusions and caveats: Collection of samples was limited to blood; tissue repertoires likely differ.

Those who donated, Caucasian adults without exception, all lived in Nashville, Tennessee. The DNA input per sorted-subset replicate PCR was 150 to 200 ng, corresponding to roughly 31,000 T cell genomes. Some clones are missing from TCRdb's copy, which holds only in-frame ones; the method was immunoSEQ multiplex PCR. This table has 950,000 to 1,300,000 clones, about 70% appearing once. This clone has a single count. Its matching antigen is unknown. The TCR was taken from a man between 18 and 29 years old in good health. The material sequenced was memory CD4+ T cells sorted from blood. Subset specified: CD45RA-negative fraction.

The CDR3 protein is CASSLEGGGMVGGEQFF. In nucleotides, the CDR3 is TGCGCCAGCAGCTTGGAAGGTGGTGGTATGGTTGGTGGTGAGCAGTTCTTC. This chain connects TRBV5-1 to TRBJ2-1, with D uncertain. Per germline, CDR1 SGHRS and CDR2 YFSETQ. V was cut by 0 bases and J by 9 bases, with 22 bases left in between. The length of the CDR3 is 17 residues.